Given below is one TCR beta chain in context. Repertoires were generated with immunoSEQ multiplex PCR, while TCRdb's copy carries only in-frame clones and drops some. The table shows 65,000 to 90,000 clones, with roughly 89% occurring only once. This entry is derived from a study of blood T cell repertoires in COVID-19. The CDR3 contains 16 residues. J was trimmed by 7 bases and V by 3 bases; bases with no gene match: 9. The germline gives CDR1 SGHVS, CDR2 FQNEAQ. The rearrangement links TRBV7-8 to TRBJ1-4, with 9 positions matching TRBD1. This TCR was recovered from a human donor in a cohort sampled during active COVID-19. Sample: peripheral blood. The CDR3 loop is CASSFLYGTGSEKLFF. The CDR3 DNA reads as TGTGCCAGCAGCTTCCTCTATGGGACAGGGAGTGAAAAACTGTTTTTT.